This T cell receptor (beta chain) was identified in a study of tissue T cells after allogeneic stem cell transplantation. General study results and limits: Shared clones across patients were few; motif clustering revealed tissue-specific shared signatures.

CDR3 length: 16 residues. Trimming took 5 bases from V and 4 from J; bases not matched to a gene: 9. Germline V gene lookup returns CDR1 SGHAT and CDR2 FQNNGV. The data were produced by immunoSEQ multiplex PCR, yet TCRdb's version contains in-frame clones alone and is incomplete. The profile shows around 350 clones, more than 45% of them singletons. This clone was observed a handful of times. What it binds is not known. The chain combines TRBV11-2 with TRBJ2-5; TRBD1 matches at 11 bases. The specimen was ascending colon tissue, collected at autopsy. This sequence originates from a female patient aged 40-69 years with steroid-refractory graft-versus-host disease after an allogeneic stem cell transplant. Some T cells may have originated in the graft donor. In DNA, the CDR3 is TGTGCCAGCAGCCCGAGGACAGGGGGCGCGGGAGAGACCCAGTACTTC. Translating it yields CASSPRTGGAGETQYF.